A single sample gave rise to the 28 T cell receptor beta chains below, sequenced in a study of control samples from healthy donors and cancer patients. Here immunoSEQ multiplex PCR was the method, and the copy in TCRdb shows in-frame clones only, minus some. The data show 150,000 to 200,000 clones, 85% to 90% seen once. Sequencing was performed on blood. These TCRs come from a woman aged 30 to 39 in good health.

The rearrangement joins TRBV3-1 (or the pseudogene TRBV3-2) to TRBJ1-1; D gene unclear. V lost 4 bases and J 10 bases, leaving 10 bases between the germline ends. The CDR3 sequence is 11 residues long. The germline gives CDR1 LGHDT, CDR2 YNNKEL (reference sequence). For the CDR3, the DNA is TGTGCCAGCAGCCTGGGGTACGGAGCTTTCTTT. Translation gives CASSLGYGAFF.

The V call is TRBV19, the J call TRBJ1-3; D gene uncertain. The CDR3 consists of 15 residues. Trimming shortened V by 1 base and J by 0 bases, and 7 bases separated the two germline ends. Germline V CDR1 and CDR2: LNHDA, SQIVND (reference sequence). CDR3: CASSIGTASGNTIYF. The CDR3 coding sequence is TGTGCCAGTAGTATAGGAACGGCCTCTGGAAACACCATATATTTT.

The chain has TRBV18 and TRBJ1-2, with D possibly TRBD1 on 6 matching bases. CDR3 size: 15 residues. The V gene lost 4 bases and the J gene lost 3 bases, with 15 bases spanning the gap. CDR1 is KGHSH and CDR2 is LQKENI in the germline V gene. CDR3 in amino acids: CASSRTGKVDYGYTF. CDR3 nucleotides: TGTGCCAGCTCACGCACAGGGAAGGTAGACTATGGCTACACCTTC.

The V gene is TRBV13, the J gene TRBJ1-1; D call uncertain. The germline CDR1 and CDR2 sequences are PRHDT and FYEKMQ (reference sequence). V lost 5 bases and J lost 4, with 8 bases in between. The CDR3 totals 12 residues. CDR3 in amino acids: CASSTVATEAFF. The CDR3 nucleotides are TGTGCCAGCAGCACGGTAGCCACTGAAGCTTTCTTT.

The J gene is TRBJ2-1, the V gene TRBV24-1; 7 bases match TRBD2. This CDR3 spans 15 amino acids. Germline V gene lookup returns CDR1 KGHDR and CDR2 SFDVKD. V lost 5 bases and J lost 6; bases outside the gene matches: 9. In nucleotides, the CDR3 is TGTGCCACCAGTGTGTCCGGACTAGTACGCAATGAGCAGTTCTTC. This codes for CATSVSGLVRNEQFF.

The rearrangement joins TRBV29-1 to TRBJ2-7, with TRBD1 matching 8 bases. Per the germline V gene, CDR1 is SQVTM and CDR2 is ANQGSEA. The length of the CDR3 is 15 residues. V shed 6 bases and J 1 base; nucleotides not matched to a gene: 11. For the CDR3, the DNA is TGCAGCGTCATAGGCGAGTGGGACAGGTCCTACGAGCAGTACTTC. This translates into CSVIGEWDRSYEQYF.

V usage is TRBV5-1 and J usage is TRBJ1-2; D gene ambiguous. The germline V gene encodes CDR1 SGHRS and CDR2 YFSETQ. V dropped 0 bases and J dropped 6 bases, with 9 bases sitting between them. The CDR3 runs to 13 residues. The CDR3 DNA is TGCGCCAGCAGCTTGGCCGGGAGCCATGGCTACACCTTC. Its protein is CASSLAGSHGYTF.

This chain joins TRBV25-1 and TRBJ2-3; TRBD2 aligns across 7 bases. The ends lost 2 bases at V and 0 bases at J; junction bases unmatched: 5. CDR1 is MGHDK and CDR2 is SYGVNS in the germline V gene. The CDR3 spans 16 residues. The CDR3 region has the DNA TGTGCCAGCAGTGAAACCCGTAGCGGGAGCACAGATACGCAGTATTTT. Translating gives CASSETRSGSTDTQYF.

The chain joins TRBV24-1 to TRBJ2-3; TRBD1 agrees at 8 bases. This CDR3 region has 15 residues. J gave up 1 base and V 7 bases, and 6 bases lay outside the gene matches. CDR1 and CDR2 (germline): KGHDR, SFDVKD. DNA for the CDR3: TGTGCCACCAGCCACAGGGGGAAGGGCACAGATACGCAGTATTTT. It translates to CATSHRGKGTDTQYF.

The chain couples TRBV28 to TRBJ2-7; D ambiguous. The germline CDR1 and CDR2 sequences are MDHEN and SYDVKM. Trimming pared 5 bases from V and 0 bases from J, leaving 11 bases between. The CDR3 length is 14 residues. CDR3 amino acids: CASSPRTGSYEQYF. The CDR3 DNA follows: TGTGCCAGCAGTCCCCGGACGGGCTCCTACGAGCAGTACTTC.

The chain carries TRBV5-4 and TRBJ2-1; D is possibly TRBD1 (5 bases). CDR1 is SGHNT, CDR2 YYREEE, per germline (reference sequence). The V end was cut by 4 bases, the J end by 9 bases, with 14 bases between. The CDR3 consists of 13 residues. CDR3 residues: CASSVDQQGEQFF. Written as DNA, the CDR3 is TGTGCCAGCAGCGTGGACCAGCAGGGTGAGCAGTTCTTC.

The genes are TRBV30 and TRBJ1-5; tentative D call: TRBD1 (5 bases). The CDR3 loop spans 13 amino acids. V lost 2 bases and J 5 bases, leaving 10 bases between the germline ends. In germline, CDR1 is GTSNPN, CDR2 SVGIG (reference sequence). CDR3 sequence reads: CAWSRGRDQPQHF. The CDR3 region has the DNA TGTGCCTGGAGTCGAGGCAGGGATCAGCCCCAGCATTTT.

This rearrangement joins TRBV7-9 to TRBJ2-1, with 7 bases fitting TRBD1. V gave up 6 bases and J gave up 8 bases; unmatched junction bases: 13. The CDR3 length is 15 residues. In germline, CDR1 is SEHNR, CDR2 FQNEAQ (reference sequence). CDR3 sequence reads: CASRRQGLGEDEQFF. CDR3 bases: TGTGCCAGCAGAAGACAGGGCCTTGGAGAAGATGAGCAGTTCTTC.

The chain uses TRBV2 and TRBJ2-3, with D uncertain. This CDR3 contains 13 residues. The V and J ends lost 6 bases and 2 bases respectively, with 9 bases between them. The V gene's germline CDR1 is SNHLY and CDR2 FYNNEI. The CDR3 DNA follows: TGTGCCAGCAGCGCCCTTCCCACAGATACGCAGTATTTT. Its protein is CASSALPTDTQYF. The whole variable domain, remainder taken from reference TRBV2 and TRBJ2-3, is EPEVTQTPSHQVTQMGQEVILRCVPISNHLYFYWYRQILGQKVEFLVSFYNNEISEKSEIFDDQFSVERPDGSNFTLKIRSTKLEDSAMYFCASSALPTDTQYFGPGTRLTVL.

The V and J genes are TRBV19 and TRBJ2-3; a possible D gene is TRBD1 (6 bases). The germline gives CDR1 LNHDA, CDR2 SQIVND (reference sequence). V gave up 5 bases and J gave up 5 bases, with 20 bases separating them. This CDR3 is built from 16 residues. DNA of the CDR3: TGTGCCAGTAGTCAAGCAAAGACAGGTATAAGAGATACGCAGTATTTT. Translated, it gives CASSQAKTGIRDTQYF.

This chain joins TRBV9 and TRBJ2-2; 9 bases are a match to TRBD2. The CDR3 has 16 amino acids. Germline lookup yields CDR1 SGDLS and CDR2 YYNGEE. V shed 0 bases, J shed 3 bases, and the junction held 3 bases outside the gene matches. The CDR3 nucleotides are TGTGCCAGCAGCGTAGGCGGGGGGGCCCACACCGGGGAGCTGTTTTTT. As protein: CASSVGGGAHTGELFF. Combining the CDR3 with reference TRBV9 and TRBJ2-2 gives the whole variable domain DSGVTQTPKHLITATGQRVTLRCSPRSGDLSVYWYQQSLDQGLQFLIQYYNGEERAKGNILERFSAQQFPDLHSELNLSSLELGDSALYFCASSVGGGAHTGELFFGEGSRLTVL.

V gene TRBV7-9 combines with J gene TRBJ2-3; D might be TRBD1 (5 bases). CDR1 is SEHNR and CDR2 is FQNEAQ in the germline V gene (reference sequence). This CDR3 has 15 amino acids. Trimming pared 2 bases from V and 0 bases from J, leaving 9 bases between. CDR3 in DNA: TGTGCCAGCAGCTTATACAGGCACAGCACAGATACGCAGTATTTT. The encoded protein is CASSLYRHSTDTQYF.

The chain employs TRBV27 and TRBJ1-1; TRBD1 might be the D (5 bases). Trimming left V 6 bases short and J 0 bases short, with 11 bases between. This CDR3 is built from 14 residues. From germline, CDR1 is MNHEY and CDR2 SMNVEV (reference sequence). The CDR3 region has the DNA TGTGCCAGCAGCTTAAGACAGATGAACACTGAAGCTTTCTTT. Translation: CASSLRQMNTEAFF.

DNA for the CDR3: TGTGCCACCACGAGGGGTGGCTACACCTTC. Translating it yields CATTRGGYTF. The chain is built from TRBV6-6 and TRBJ1-2, with D possibly being TRBD1 (5 bases). Deletions cut 10 bases from V and 7 bases from J, with 10 bases between. CDR3 length: 10 amino acids. Germline values: CDR1 MNHNY, CDR2 SVGAGI (reference sequence).

CDR3 in DNA: TGTGCCAGCAGCTTAAATTTGGGACAGACAACCTATGGCTACACCTTC. Its translation: CASSLNLGQTTYGYTF. The rearrangement joins TRBV5-6 to TRBJ1-2; TRBD1 matches 7 bases. V lost 2 bases, J lost 4 bases, and 11 bases stayed unmatched. CDR1 is SGHDT, CDR2 YYEEEE, per germline. The length of the CDR3 is 16 residues.

The chain joins TRBV5-1 to TRBJ1-1; 9 nucleotides agree with TRBD1. The germline V gene has CDR1 SGHRS and CDR2 YFSETQ. The CDR3 totals 15 residues. Trimming cost V 4 bases and J 3 bases; bases outside gene matches: 7. The CDR3 loop is CASSRGTGRDTEAFF. The CDR3 DNA is TGCGCCAGCAGCCGCGGGACAGGGAGGGACACTGAAGCTTTCTTT.

The rearrangement links TRBV12-3 or TRBV12-4 to TRBJ1-2; 9 nucleotides line up with TRBD1. J gave up 8 bases and V 6 bases, and 7 bases lay outside the gene matches. The CDR3 runs to 13 residues. CDR3 coding DNA: TGTGCCAGCAGCGTGGGGACAGGGCCCGGCTACACCTTC. This encodes CASSVGTGPGYTF.

The V and J genes are TRBV27 and TRBJ1-1; TRBD1 is a possible D gene (6 bases). Trimming shortened V by 10 bases and J by 0 bases, and 12 bases separated the two germline ends. CDR1 MNHEY and CDR2 SMNVEV come from the germline V gene (reference sequence). This CDR3 contains 13 residues. CDR3 region: CATIGQLNTEAFF. DNA of the CDR3: TGTGCCACCATCGGACAGCTGAACACTGAAGCTTTCTTT.

This chain links TRBV19 with TRBJ1-2; D gene ambiguous. Looked up from germline, CDR1 is LNHDA and CDR2 is SQIVND (reference sequence). Trimming pared 3 bases from V and 11 bases from J, leaving 10 bases between. This CDR3 has 11 amino acids. The CDR3 DNA follows: TGTGCCAGTAGTATCCGAGAGCTATACACCTTC. Translated, it gives CASSIRELYTF.

The J gene is TRBJ1-1, the V gene TRBV5-8; D gene uncertain. CDR3 length: 15 amino acids. From germline, CDR1 is SGHTS and CDR2 YDEGEE. V dropped 4 bases and J dropped 2 bases, with 15 bases sitting between them. CDR3 coding DNA: TGTGCCAGCAGCCCGTTTGCGACGGGAAACACTGAAGCTTTCTTT. Protein product: CASSPFATGNTEAFF.

The rearrangement joins TRBV5-1 to TRBJ1-1, with D unresolved. Germline values: CDR1 SGHRS, CDR2 YFSETQ. Trimming shortened V by 0 bases and J by 4 bases, and 16 bases separated the two germline ends. This CDR3 spans 16 amino acids. CDR3 loop: CASSLDGVGGGTEAFF. The CDR3 coding sequence is TGCGCCAGCAGCTTGGACGGGGTTGGAGGCGGCACTGAAGCTTTCTTT.

The chain recombines TRBV6-5 with TRBJ1-2; no definite D call. The CDR3 has 14 amino acids. Germline assignment: CDR1 MNHEY and CDR2 SVGAGI. V lost 5 bases and J 7 bases, leaving 17 bases between the germline ends. The CDR3 coding sequence is TGTGCCAGCAGTCTAGGACGCCGGGAGGGTGGCTACACCTTC. Encoded protein: CASSLGRREGGYTF.

This clone showed up just once. The chain uses TRBV28 and TRBJ2-7; D is perhaps TRBD2 (5 bases). This CDR3 has 12 amino acids. Trimming shortened V by 4 bases and J by 11 bases, and 15 bases separated the two germline ends. Germline assignment: CDR1 MDHEN and CDR2 SYDVKM. CDR3 DNA: TGTGCCAGCAGTTCTAGTATCTCGGGGAAGTACTTC. It yields the protein CASSSSISGKYF.